Below are 8 T cell receptor beta chains sequenced from a single sample in a study of shared clonotypes between healthy human individuals. Clones were sequenced by immunoSEQ multiplex PCR, and TCRdb holds only the in-frame ones, with some missing. The sample lists roughly 1 million clones, more than 65% occurring once. Input material: memory CD4+ T cells sorted from blood. Subset specified: CD45RA-negative fraction. Every receptor here comes from a man in his late teens or twenties in good health.

This chain links TRBV5-4 with TRBJ2-7; D is perhaps TRBD1 or TRBD2 (5 bases each). With 2 bases removed from V and 1 base from J, the gap between germline ends came to 10 bases. Germline CDR1 SGHNT, CDR2 YYREEE (reference sequence). The length of the CDR3 is 14 residues. The CDR3 bases are TGTGCCAGCAGCTTAAGGGACCGTTCCTACGAGCAGTACTTC. This codes for CASSLRDRSYEQYF.

This rearrangement joins TRBV5-1 to TRBJ1-1, with D tentatively TRBD1 (6 bases). Germline V gene lookup returns CDR1 SGHRS and CDR2 YFSETQ. The CDR3 is 16 amino acids. V was trimmed by 5 bases and J by 1 base, leaving 18 bases between them. CDR3 sequence: CASRGKGGLGNTEAFF. The CDR3 region has the DNA TGCGCCAGCAGAGGAAAAGGGGGTCTGGGGAACACTGAAGCTTTCTTT.

V and J are TRBV27 and TRBJ1-1; TRBD1 matches at 7 bases. The ends lost 5 bases at V and 0 bases at J; junction bases unmatched: 6. The CDR3 loop spans 15 amino acids. Germline-derived CDR1 and CDR2 are MNHEY and SMNVEV (reference sequence). This chain's CDR3 is CASSPRDSLNTEAFF. The CDR3 DNA reads as TGTGCCAGCAGTCCTCGGGACAGTTTGAACACTGAAGCTTTCTTT.

The J gene is TRBJ1-1, the V gene TRBV18, with no clear D. CDR3 length: 15 amino acids. Germline CDR1 is KGHSH and CDR2 is LQKENI. V lost 2 bases to trimming and J lost 6 bases, with 16 bases between them. In nucleotides, the CDR3 is TGTGCCAGCTCACCAGTTAAGGGAAGTGGAGCTGAAGCTTTCTTT. It translates to CASSPVKGSGAEAFF.

This rearrangement joins TRBV5-1 to TRBJ1-2; 11 positions agree with TRBD1. CDR1 and CDR2 (germline): SGHRS, YFSETQ. This CDR3 is built from 15 residues. The J segment lost 7 bases and the V segment lost 4 bases, leaving 9 bases of the junction unmatched. The CDR3 loop is CASSPMGQGVTGYTF. Here the CDR3 DNA reads TGCGCCAGCAGCCCCATGGGACAGGGGGTTACTGGCTACACCTTC.

A note on this clone: A read error may account for a junction end that differs from germline. This chain links TRBV12-5 with TRBJ2-5; D is uncertain. Germline CDR1 is LGHNT and CDR2 is FRNRAP. CDR3 length: 11 amino acids. The CDR3 is CASGLGPLLNF. CDR3 in DNA: TGTGCTAGTGGTTTGGGACCCCTACTTAACTTC.

This chain uses TRBV6-1 with TRBJ2-1; 7 bases are a match to TRBD2. Germline V gives CDR1 MNHNS, CDR2 SASEGT. V lost 2 bases and J lost 0; bases outside the gene matches: 1. CDR3 length: 15 amino acids. This chain's CDR3 is CASSERDYSYNEQFF. The CDR3 DNA is TGTGCCAGCAGTGAACGGGACTACTCCTACAATGAGCAGTTCTTC.

The sample holds many counts of this clone. The same CDR3 can be traced to other DNA sequences in this sample. The chain joins TRBV5-1 to TRBJ2-5; TRBD1 might be the D (5 bases). CDR3 length equals 13 residues. Between the trimmed V and J ends, which lost 0 bases and 4 bases, there was a span of 7 bases. In germline, CDR1 is SGHRS, CDR2 YFSETQ. Written as DNA, the CDR3 is TGCGCCAGCAGCTTGGCAGGGTCAGAGACCCAGTACTTC. As protein: CASSLAGSETQYF.